What follows describes a single TCR beta chain. Its specificity is not known. Generated by immunoSEQ multiplex PCR, the TCRdb table keeps only in-frame clones and is missing some. The sample has approximately 30,000 clones; more than 75% are singletons. These data are taken from a study of T cells in narcolepsy. Study as a whole: Donors had narcolepsy type 1 or type 2, or were healthy controls.

Germline V gene data show CDR1 as SGDLS and CDR2 as YYNGEE. The CDR3 length is 13 residues. Trimming removed 4 bases at V and 7 bases at J, with 11 bases between. Study-wide results and limits: Comparing one patient's CSF and blood CD4+ clonotypes highlighted HCRT- and TRIB2-specific autoreactive clonotypes. Some memory CD4+ repertoires had no autoreactive clone sequences.

This TCR was sampled from a human donor with narcolepsy. The chain links TRBV9 to TRBJ2-2, with a weak D call TRBD2 (6 bases). Sequences were obtained from CD45RA- memory CD4+ T cells from PBMCs. Written as DNA, the CDR3 is TGTGCCAGCAGCTCCCCCGGGGGCGGGGAGCTGTTTTTT. Its translation is CASSSPGGGELFF.